Following are 8 T cell receptor beta chains from one sample sequenced in a study of T-cell memory formation after mild COVID-19. TCRdb analysed the 5' RACE reads with MiXCR anew, one entry per CDR3 protein. The sample records 350,000 to 450,000 distinct CDR3 sequences, 20% being singletons. Sequenced sample: PBMCs or a T cell subset sorted from them (not recorded which). These TCRs come from an adult woman who had mild COVID-19 (a few samples of this study predate the infection). Cell type and time point are not known.

The chain links TRBV28 to TRBJ2-1, with a tentative D call TRBD2 (7 bases). Germline CDR1 is MDHEN and CDR2 is SYDVKM. The CDR3 runs 15 residues. Trimming left V 7 bases short and J 5 bases short, with 18 bases between. This chain's CDR3 is CASTLYREGDNEQFF. In DNA, the CDR3 is TGTGCCAGCACTCTCTACAGGGAGGGGGACAATGAGCAGTTCTTC.

This chain connects TRBV20-1 to TRBJ2-7, with D possibly matching TRBD1 (6 bases). The V gene lost 7 bases and the J gene lost 0 bases, with 13 bases spanning the gap. The germline gives CDR1 DFQATT, CDR2 SNEGSKA (reference sequence). The CDR3 is 13 residues long. The CDR3 sequence: CSVLTGHSYEQYF. CDR3 sequence (DNA): TGCAGTGTTCTAACGGGACACTCCTACGAGCAGTACTTC.

The chain employs TRBV6-5 and TRBJ1-1; D unresolved. CDR3 length equals 11 residues. The germline CDR1 and CDR2 sequences are MNHEY and SVGAGI. The germline V and J ends were trimmed by 6 bases and 8 bases, with 10 bases remaining between them. The CDR3 is CASSSTLEAFF. The CDR3 bases are TGTGCCAGCAGCTCGACACTAGAAGCTTTCTTT.

The chain uses TRBV7-8 and TRBJ1-2; D gene ambiguous. The CDR3 contains 13 residues. The germline V and J ends were trimmed by 5 bases and 4 bases, with 11 bases remaining between them. Per the germline V gene, CDR1 is SGHVS and CDR2 is FQNEAQ. For the CDR3, the DNA is TGTGCCAGCAGCCCTGACGTGGCCTATGGCTACACCTTC. This gives the protein CASSPDVAYGYTF.

This clonotype was picked up a small number of times. This sequence joins TRBV3-1 and TRBJ2-3; tentatively, D is TRBD1 (6 bases). The V gene lost 0 bases and the J gene lost 1 base, with 14 bases spanning the gap. CDR1 LGHDT and CDR2 YNNKEL come from the germline V gene (reference sequence). CDR3 size: 17 residues. The CDR3 DNA reads TGTGCCAGCAGCCAAGATGGCTGGGGGCGGGGCACAGATACGCAGTATTTT. Its protein product is CASSQDGWGRGTDTQYF.

The chain has TRBV11-2 and TRBJ2-5; tentative D call: TRBD2 (6 bases). The CDR3 extends over 15 amino acids. Trimming stripped 5 bases from V and 1 base from J, with 14 bases between. Germline CDR1 and CDR2: SGHAT and FQNNGV. The CDR3 coding sequence is TGTGCCAGCAGCCAACTACTAGCTCCCCAAGAGACCCAGTACTTC. This gives the protein CASSQLLAPQETQYF.

This clonotype was detected only a few times. The rearrangement uses TRBV5-1 and TRBJ2-2; no clear D. Deletions cut 5 bases from V and 0 bases from J, with 8 bases between. This CDR3 spans 14 amino acids. Germline-derived CDR1 and CDR2 are SGHRS and YFSETQ. The chain's CDR3 is CASRSMSNTGELFF. DNA for the CDR3: TGCGCCAGCAGATCTATGTCGAACACCGGGGAGCTGTTTTTT. The entire variable domain, with the rest obtained from reference TRBV5-1 and TRBJ2-2, is as follows: KAGVTQTPRYLIKTRGQQVTLSCSPISGHRSVSWYQQTPGQGLQFLFEYFSETQRNKGNFPGRFSGRQFSNSRSEMNVSTLELGDSALYLCASRSMSNTGELFFGEGSRLTVL.

This clonotype was counted ten times or more. The chain is built from TRBV5-4 and TRBJ2-1, with TRBD2 matching 11 bases. The CDR3 spans 15 residues. V was clipped by 0 bases and J by 7 bases; unmatched bases: 3. Per the germline V gene, CDR1 is SGHNT and CDR2 is YYREEE (reference sequence). This chain's CDR3 is CASSLEGTSGNEQFF. The CDR3 coding sequence is TGTGCCAGCAGCTTGGAAGGGACTAGCGGTAATGAGCAGTTCTTC.